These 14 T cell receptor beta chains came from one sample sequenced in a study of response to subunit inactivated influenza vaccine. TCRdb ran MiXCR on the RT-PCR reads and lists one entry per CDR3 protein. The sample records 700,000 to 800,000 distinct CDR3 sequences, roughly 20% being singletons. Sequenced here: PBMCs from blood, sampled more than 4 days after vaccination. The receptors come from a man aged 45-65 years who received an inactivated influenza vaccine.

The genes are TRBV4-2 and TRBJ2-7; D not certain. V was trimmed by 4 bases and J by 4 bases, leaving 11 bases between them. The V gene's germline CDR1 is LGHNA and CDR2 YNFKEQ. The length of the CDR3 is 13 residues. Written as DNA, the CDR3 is TGTGCCAGCAGCCGATCTCGGTTGTACGAGCAGTACTTC. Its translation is CASSRSRLYEQYF.

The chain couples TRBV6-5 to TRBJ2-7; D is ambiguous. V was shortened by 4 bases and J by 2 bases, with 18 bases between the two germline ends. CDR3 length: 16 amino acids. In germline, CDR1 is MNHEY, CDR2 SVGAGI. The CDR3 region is CASSSRPRAEPYEQYF. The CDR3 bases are TGTGCCAGCAGTTCCAGGCCTAGGGCTGAACCCTACGAGCAGTACTTC.

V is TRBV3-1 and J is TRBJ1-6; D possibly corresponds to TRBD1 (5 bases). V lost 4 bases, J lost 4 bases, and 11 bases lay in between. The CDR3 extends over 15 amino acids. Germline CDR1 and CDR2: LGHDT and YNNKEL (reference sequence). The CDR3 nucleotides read TGTGCCAGCAGCCGCGACAGACATTATAATTCACCCCTCCACTTT. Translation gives CASSRDRHYNSPLHF.

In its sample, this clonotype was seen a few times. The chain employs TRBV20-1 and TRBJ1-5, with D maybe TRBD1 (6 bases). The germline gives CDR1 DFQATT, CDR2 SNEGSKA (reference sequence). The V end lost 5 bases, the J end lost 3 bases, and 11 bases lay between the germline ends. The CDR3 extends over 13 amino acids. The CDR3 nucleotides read TGCAGTGCTGGGGGCCAACTCAATCAGCCCCAGCATTTT. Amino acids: CSAGGQLNQPQHF.

DNA for the CDR3: TGCGCCAGCAGCGAGGTATCCGATTTCACCGGGGAGCTGTTTTTT. Its translation: CASSEVSDFTGELFF. The chain uses TRBV5-1 and TRBJ2-2; D is undetermined. The V and J ends lost 4 bases and 4 bases respectively, with 14 bases between them. This CDR3 has 15 amino acids. CDR1 and CDR2 from the germline V gene are SGHRS and YFSETQ.

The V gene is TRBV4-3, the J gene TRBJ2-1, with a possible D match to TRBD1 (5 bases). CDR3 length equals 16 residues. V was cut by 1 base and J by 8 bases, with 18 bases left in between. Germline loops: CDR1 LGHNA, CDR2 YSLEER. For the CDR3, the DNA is TGCGCCAGCAGCCAAGTCCTGACAGTCTCCCCCCATGAGCAGTTCTTC. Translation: CASSQVLTVSPHEQFF.

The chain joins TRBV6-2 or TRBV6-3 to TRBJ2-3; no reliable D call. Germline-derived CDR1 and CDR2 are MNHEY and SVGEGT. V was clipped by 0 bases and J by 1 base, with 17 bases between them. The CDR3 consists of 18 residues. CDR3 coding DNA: TGTGCCAGCAGTTACTCCAGCTCCCTCGCGATACGCACAGATACGCAGTATTTT. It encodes CASSYSSSLAIRTDTQYF.

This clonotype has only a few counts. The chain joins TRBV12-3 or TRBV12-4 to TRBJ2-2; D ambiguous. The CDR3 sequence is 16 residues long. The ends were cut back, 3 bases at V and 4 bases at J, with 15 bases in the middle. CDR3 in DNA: TGTGCCAGCAGTTTCAATTTCGGGTCTAGCACCGGGGAGCTGTTTTTT. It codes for CASSFNFGSSTGELFF.

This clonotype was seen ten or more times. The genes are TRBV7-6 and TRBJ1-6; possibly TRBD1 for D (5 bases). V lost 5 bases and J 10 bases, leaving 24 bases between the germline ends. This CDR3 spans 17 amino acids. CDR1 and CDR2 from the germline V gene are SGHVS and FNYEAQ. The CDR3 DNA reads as TGTGCCAGCAGCCCATACGGACGGGGACGGCGAGCGTCACCCCTCCACTTT. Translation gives CASSPYGRGRRASPLHF.

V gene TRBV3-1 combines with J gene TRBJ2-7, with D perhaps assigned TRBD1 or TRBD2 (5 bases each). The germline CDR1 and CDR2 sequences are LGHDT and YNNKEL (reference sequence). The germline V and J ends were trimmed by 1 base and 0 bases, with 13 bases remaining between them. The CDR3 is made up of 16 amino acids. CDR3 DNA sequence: TGTGCCAGCAGCCAAGCTTGGGGACGTTCCTCCTACGAGCAGTACTTC. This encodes CASSQAWGRSSYEQYF.

The CDR3 protein is CASSLRTPTNEKLFF. The CDR3 DNA is TGCGCCAGCAGCTTACGGACACCCACGAATGAAAAACTGTTTTTT. The chain employs TRBV5-1 and TRBJ1-4, with D tentatively TRBD1 (5 bases). V lost 2 bases to trimming and J lost 5 bases, with 13 bases between them. Germline V lookup: CDR1 SGHRS, CDR2 YFSETQ. The CDR3 runs 15 residues.

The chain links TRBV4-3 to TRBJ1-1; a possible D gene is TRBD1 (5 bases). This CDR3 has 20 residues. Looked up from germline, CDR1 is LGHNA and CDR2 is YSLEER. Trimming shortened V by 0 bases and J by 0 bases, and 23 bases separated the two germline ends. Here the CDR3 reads CASSQEETRRDRFLNTEAFF. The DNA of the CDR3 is TGCGCCAGCAGCCAAGAAGAAACTCGCCGGGACCGCTTTTTGAACACTGAAGCTTTCTTT.

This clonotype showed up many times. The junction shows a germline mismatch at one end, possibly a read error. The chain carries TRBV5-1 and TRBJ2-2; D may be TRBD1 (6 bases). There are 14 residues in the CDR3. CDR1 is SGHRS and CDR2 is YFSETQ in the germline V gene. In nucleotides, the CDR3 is TGTGCCAGCAGTCTACAGGGTTACACCGGGGAGCTGTTTTTT. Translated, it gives CASSLQGYTGELFF.

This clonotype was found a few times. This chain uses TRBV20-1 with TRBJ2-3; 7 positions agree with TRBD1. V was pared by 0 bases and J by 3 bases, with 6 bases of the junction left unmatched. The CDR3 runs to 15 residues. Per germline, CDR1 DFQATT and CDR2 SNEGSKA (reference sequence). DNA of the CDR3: TGCAGTGCTAGAGATGGGGACAGACTAACAGATACGCAGTATTTT. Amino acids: CSARDGDRLTDTQYF.